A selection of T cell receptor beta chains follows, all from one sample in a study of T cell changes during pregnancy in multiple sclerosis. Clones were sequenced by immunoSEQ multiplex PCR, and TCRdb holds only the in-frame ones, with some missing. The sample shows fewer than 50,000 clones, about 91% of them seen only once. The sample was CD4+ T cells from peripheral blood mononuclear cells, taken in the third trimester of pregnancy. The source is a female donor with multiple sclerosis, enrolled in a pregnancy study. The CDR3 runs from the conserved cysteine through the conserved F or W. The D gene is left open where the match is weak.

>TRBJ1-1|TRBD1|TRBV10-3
TGTGCCATCAGCGTGACAGGGGTCGGCACTGAAGCTTTCTTT
CAISVTGVGTEAFF
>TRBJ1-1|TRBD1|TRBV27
TGTGCCAGCAGTTTTGACAGGGGGAACACTGAAGCTTTCTTT
CASSFDRGNTEAFF
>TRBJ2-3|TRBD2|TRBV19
TGTGCCAGTCGCGGGAGGGCCGTAGATACGCAGTATTTT
CASRGRAVDTQYF
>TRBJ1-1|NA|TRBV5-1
TGCGCCAGCAGCTTGCCCGATCGCGGTACAACCCTGAACACTGAAGCTTTCTTT
CASSLPDRGTTLNTEAFF
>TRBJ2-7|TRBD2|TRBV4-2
TGTGCCAGCAGCCAGGGGACTAGCGGGGCCTCCTACGAGCAGTACTTC
CASSQGTSGASYEQYF
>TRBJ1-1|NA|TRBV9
TGTGCCAGCAGCGTAGTGGCCCTGGAAGCTTTCTTT
CASSVVALEAFF
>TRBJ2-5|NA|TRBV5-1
TGCGCCAGCAGCTTGAGGGGGGGGGAGACCCAGTACTTC
CASSLRGGETQYF
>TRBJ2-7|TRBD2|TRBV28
TGTGCCAGCAGTTTATTGGCGGGAGGCACCTACGAGCAGTACTTC
CASSLLAGGTYEQYF
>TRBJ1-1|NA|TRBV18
TGTGCCAGCTCACCCCTAAGGGAGACTGAAGCTTTCTTT
CASSPLRETEAFF
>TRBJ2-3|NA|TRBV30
TGTGCCTGGAGTTCTTTCTTATATACGCAGTATTTT
CAWSSFLYTQYF
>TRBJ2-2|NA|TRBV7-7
TGTGCCAGCAGCTTAGGGCGGGGTTCCGGGGAGCTGTTTTTT
CASSLGRGSGELFF